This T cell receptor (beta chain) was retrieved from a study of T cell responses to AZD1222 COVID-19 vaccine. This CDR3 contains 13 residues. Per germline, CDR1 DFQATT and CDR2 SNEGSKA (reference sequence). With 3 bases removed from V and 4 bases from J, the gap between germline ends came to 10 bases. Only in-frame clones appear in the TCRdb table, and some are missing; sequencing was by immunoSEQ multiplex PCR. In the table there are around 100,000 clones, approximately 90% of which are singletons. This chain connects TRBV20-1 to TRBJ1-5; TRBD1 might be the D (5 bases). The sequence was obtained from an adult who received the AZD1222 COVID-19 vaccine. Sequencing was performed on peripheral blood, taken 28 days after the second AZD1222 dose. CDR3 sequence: CSASRDSNQPQHF. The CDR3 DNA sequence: TGCAGTGCTAGTAGGGACTCAAATCAGCCCCAGCATTTT.